This entry lists 30 T cell receptor beta chains sequenced from one sample in a study of blood T cell repertoires in COVID-19 (dated by TCRdb to the early 2020s). Preparation of the library involved the immunoSEQ multiplex PCR assay. This immuneACCESS table, as held by TCRdb, lists in-frame sequences with V and J called but not all clones. Of the missing ones, under half trace to an unresolved V gene in checked studies; the others have no known cause. The sample table contains 300,000 or so clones; only one count was recorded for approximately 90% of them. Approximately 2.1% of the sample is held by the ten biggest clonotypes. Sequencing was carried out using peripheral blood. All receptors come from a woman in her twenties or thirties with COVID-19, enrolled during active disease.

V is TRBV27 and J is TRBJ1-5; 8 bases are a match to TRBD1. Trimming took 7 bases from V and 1 from J; bases not matched to a gene: 6. The CDR3 runs to 15 residues. Looked up from germline, CDR1 is MNHEY and CDR2 is SMNVEV (reference sequence). Here the CDR3 reads CASKPDRESNQPQHF. DNA of the CDR3: TGTGCCAGCAAACCGGACAGGGAAAGCAATCAGCCCCAGCATTTT.

The chain recombines TRBV6-1 with TRBJ1-5; 8 bases are a match to TRBD1. The CDR3 is made up of 17 amino acids. From germline, CDR1 is MNHNS and CDR2 SASEGT. Unmatched junction bases numbered 12, after V lost 2 bases and J lost 6 bases. In DNA form, the CDR3 reads TGTGCCAGCAGTGAATTTGGCTGGCAGGGGGCCAGTCAGCCCCAGCATTTT. As protein: CASSEFGWQGASQPQHF.

This clone was recorded only once. The rearrangement joins TRBV28 to TRBJ1-2; 8 bases agree with TRBD1. The CDR3 is 14 amino acids. J lost 5 bases, V lost 4 bases, and 6 bases had no gene match. Germline V gene data show CDR1 as MDHEN and CDR2 as SYDVKM. CDR3 nucleotides: TGTGCCAGCAGTTCCCCGGACAGGGCATATGGCTACACCTTC. It translates to CASSSPDRAYGYTF.

The rearrangement links TRBV10-3 to TRBJ2-1, with 7 bases aligning to TRBD1. Germline CDR1 and CDR2: ENHRY and SYGVKD. This CDR3 is 13 amino acids long. J lost 8 bases, V lost 2 bases, and 3 bases had no gene match. CDR3 sequence: CAISERGQDEQFF. CDR3 sequence (DNA): TGTGCCATCAGTGAGAGGGGGCAGGATGAGCAGTTCTTC.

J is TRBJ2-2 and V is TRBV2; 7 bases are shared with TRBD2. Germline values: CDR1 SNHLY, CDR2 FYNNEI. The CDR3 is 15 amino acids. The J segment lost 1 base and the V segment lost 6 bases, leaving 5 bases of the junction unmatched. CDR3 in amino acids: CASRKLAQNTGELFF. The CDR3 bases are TGTGCCAGCAGAAAACTAGCGCAGAACACCGGGGAGCTGTTTTTT. Variable domain in full (rest from reference TRBV2 and TRBJ2-2): EPEVTQTPSHQVTQMGQEVILRCVPISNHLYFYWYRQILGQKVEFLVSFYNNEISEKSEIFDDQFSVERPDGSNFTLKIRSTKLEDSAMYFCASRKLAQNTGELFFGEGSRLTVL.

The chain is built from TRBV7-2 and TRBJ2-1, with TRBD2 matching over 14 bases. The V gene end was trimmed by 3 bases and the J gene end by 7 bases; junction bases not matched to a gene: 2. From germline, CDR1 is SGHTA and CDR2 FQGNSA. This CDR3 contains 15 residues. The CDR3 is CASSFGLAGGNEQFF. CDR3 DNA: TGTGCCAGCAGCTTCGGACTAGCGGGAGGTAATGAGCAGTTCTTC.

The chain carries TRBV25-1 and TRBJ1-1; tentative D call: TRBD1 (6 bases). This CDR3 spans 13 amino acids. Trimming cost V 3 bases and J 10 bases, with 15 bases left between them. The germline V gene encodes CDR1 MGHDK and CDR2 SYGVNS. The CDR3 loop is CASSDPNRARAFF. The DNA of the CDR3 is TGTGCCAGCAGTGATCCAAACAGGGCCAGAGCTTTCTTT.

The chain couples TRBV7-9 to TRBJ1-1; the match to TRBD1 covers 11 bases. Germline V lookup: CDR1 SEHNR, CDR2 FQNEAQ (reference sequence). There are 17 residues in the CDR3. Trimming at V came to 1 base and at J to 4 bases, leaving 8 bases not matched to a gene. CDR3 sequence (DNA): TGTGCCAGCAGCTTAGGAGCGTTCGGGACAGGGGGCACTGAAGCTTTCTTT. This codes for CASSLGAFGTGGTEAFF.

The rearrangement links TRBV29-1 to TRBJ2-2, with TRBD2 matching over 9 bases. The V segment lost 8 bases and the J segment 1 base; nucleotides outside the gene matches: 5. This CDR3 contains 14 residues. CDR1 is SQVTM, CDR2 ANQGSEA, per germline. CDR3 residues: CSTMTSGNTGELFF. The CDR3 DNA follows: TGCAGCACCATGACTAGCGGGAACACCGGGGAGCTGTTTTTT.

This rearrangement joins TRBV19 to TRBJ1-5; 7 positions match TRBD1. The junction had 3 bases not matched to a gene; V was cut back by 4 bases and J by 3 bases. CDR1 LNHDA and CDR2 SQIVND come from the germline V gene (reference sequence). The CDR3 spans 14 residues. The CDR3, as DNA: TGTGCCAGTAGTAAGGGGGCCACCAATCAGCCCCAGCATTTT. Translating it yields CASSKGATNQPQHF. The variable domain in full, completed from reference TRBV19 and TRBJ1-5, reads DGGITQSPKYLFRKEGQNVTLSCEQNLNHDAMYWYRQDPGQGLRLIYYSQIVNDFQKGDIAEGYSVSREKKESFPLTVTSAQKNPTAFYLCASSKGATNQPQHFGDGTRLSIL.

The chain carries TRBV5-1 and TRBJ2-1, with D possibly matching TRBD2 (6 bases). The ends were cut back, 4 bases at V and 7 bases at J, with 15 bases in the middle. Germline V CDR1 and CDR2: SGHRS, YFSETQ. This CDR3 spans 14 amino acids. CDR3 protein: CASSEGAGTNEQFF. DNA of the CDR3: TGCGCCAGCAGCGAAGGGGCGGGAACTAATGAGCAGTTCTTC.

V is TRBV7-9 and J is TRBJ2-1; D gene ambiguous. Germline assignment: CDR1 SEHNR and CDR2 FQNEAQ (reference sequence). V dropped 1 base and J dropped 6 bases, with 7 bases sitting between them. The CDR3 length is 13 residues. The DNA for the CDR3 is TGTGCCAGCAGCTTAGGGCTTGGCAATGAGCAGTTCTTC. Amino acid sequence: CASSLGLGNEQFF.

J is TRBJ2-7 and V is TRBV23-1, with 8 bases matching TRBD1. TRBV23-1 is filed as an ORF, its function uncertain. This CDR3 spans 18 amino acids. V shed 0 bases and J 5 bases; nucleotides not matched to a gene: 15. The CDR3 sequence: CASSQSEERGAGGDEQYF. The CDR3 DNA reads as TGCGCCAGCAGTCAATCGGAGGAAAGGGGAGCAGGGGGCGACGAGCAGTACTTC.

This chain joins TRBV5-1 and TRBJ1-1; 9 nucleotides agree with TRBD1. V lost 3 bases to trimming and J lost 2 bases; unmatched junction nucleotides: 5. Germline CDR1 reads SGHRS; CDR2 reads YFSETQ. The CDR3 totals 15 residues. Here the CDR3 DNA reads TGCGCCAGCAGCTCCCGACAGGGGGAAAACACTGAAGCTTTCTTT. Its protein product is CASSSRQGENTEAFF.

J is TRBJ1-3 and V is TRBV5-4; D unclear. The CDR3 spans 15 residues. The V gene's germline CDR1 is SGHNT and CDR2 YYREEE (reference sequence). Trimming took 10 bases from V and 0 from J, leaving 17 bases between them. As DNA, the CDR3 is TGTGCCGGCGGGAGGGCGGAGAGCTCTGGAAACACCATATATTTT. Translation gives CAGGRAESSGNTIYF.

The chain has TRBV7-9 and TRBJ1-6, with no clear D. The germline V gene encodes CDR1 SEHNR and CDR2 FQNEAQ (reference sequence). This CDR3 is built from 13 residues. Trimming took off 3 bases at V and 8 bases at J, with 8 bases between the two ends. Here the CDR3 DNA reads TGTGCCAGCAGCTTGTCGACTGATTCACCCCTCCACTTT. This codes for CASSLSTDSPLHF.

The rearrangement uses TRBV3-1 (or the pseudogene TRBV3-2) and TRBJ2-1; 9 positions match TRBD2. Unmatched junction bases numbered 5, after V lost 5 bases and J lost 3 bases. Germline loops: CDR1 LGHDT, CDR2 YNNKEL (reference sequence). The CDR3 extends over 15 amino acids. The CDR3 DNA is TGTGCCAGCAGCATTAGCGGGAGTGGCTACAATGAGCAGTTCTTC. Protein product: CASSISGSGYNEQFF.

The chain employs TRBV4-1 and TRBJ1-1; 10 bases map to TRBD1. The CDR3 sequence is 14 residues long. V gave up 4 bases and J gave up 4 bases; unmatched junction bases: 3. Germline V gene sequence: CDR1 MGHRA, CDR2 YSYEKL. The CDR3 DNA sequence: TGCGCCAGCAGCCTCGGACAGGGGGGCACTGAAGCTTTCTTT. Its translation is CASSLGQGGTEAFF.

This sequence joins TRBV28 and TRBJ1-5; TRBD1 agrees at 8 bases. Germline loops: CDR1 MDHEN, CDR2 SYDVKM. The CDR3 is 19 residues long. V was pared by 3 bases and J by 6 bases, with 19 bases of the junction left unmatched. CDR3 coding DNA: TGTGCCAGCAGTTTCGTTAATCCGGCGACAGGGGATGAGGGTCAGCCCCAGCATTTT. Translated: CASSFVNPATGDEGQPQHF.

The gene calls are TRBV6-5 and TRBJ1-1; D might be TRBD1 (5 bases). The CDR3 length is 14 residues. Germline CDR1 MNHEY, CDR2 SVGAGI. Trimming left V 8 bases short and J 1 base short, with 14 bases between. CDR3 amino acids: CASQGNGQNTEAFF. Here the CDR3 DNA reads TGTGCCAGCCAGGGTAACGGCCAGAACACTGAAGCTTTCTTT.

The J gene is TRBJ2-1, the V gene TRBV3-1 (or the pseudogene TRBV3-2); 7 nucleotides line up with TRBD2. This CDR3 spans 16 amino acids. The trim removed 3 bases at V and 0 bases at J, leaving 5 bases unmatched. Germline values: CDR1 LGHDT, CDR2 YNNKEL (reference sequence). CDR3 DNA: TGTGCCAGCAGCCAGGCGGGGGTCCACTCCTACAATGAGCAGTTCTTC. This sequence encodes CASSQAGVHSYNEQFF.

This sequence joins TRBV9 and TRBJ2-2, with 7 bases matching TRBD1. The trim removed 4 bases at V and 7 bases at J, leaving 4 bases unmatched. CDR1 and CDR2 (germline): SGDLS, YYNGEE. The CDR3 covers 13 residues. As DNA, the CDR3 is TGTGCCAGCAGCCCCTGGACAGGCGGGGAGCTGTTTTTT. Its translation is CASSPWTGGELFF.

The CDR3 DNA sequence: TGTGCCAGCAGTGATCAGGAGAACACTGAAGCTTTCTTT. This codes for CASSDQENTEAFF. The chain has TRBV2 and TRBJ1-1, with no clear D. Trimming pared 3 bases from V and 1 base from J, leaving 6 bases between. Germline lookup yields CDR1 SNHLY and CDR2 FYNNEI. This CDR3 spans 13 amino acids.

This chain joins TRBV7-3 and TRBJ2-2; possible D gene TRBD2, 6 bases. Trimming left V 3 bases short and J 2 bases short, with 16 bases between. Germline values: CDR1 SGHTA, CDR2 FQGTGA. The CDR3 runs 17 residues. CDR3 sequence (DNA): TGTGCCAGCAGCTTGTTTGGTGGCGGGACTAACACCGGGGAGCTGTTTTTT. Its translation is CASSLFGGGTNTGELFF.

A single count supports this clone. This sequence joins TRBV30 and TRBJ2-1; TRBD1 matches at 7 bases. The V gene's germline CDR1 is GTSNPN and CDR2 SVGIG (reference sequence). The CDR3 loop spans 17 amino acids. After removal of 3 bases from V and 4 bases from J, the junction contained 15 bases not matched to a gene. The CDR3 nucleotides read TGTGCCTGGAGCGCACCTGAGGGGGCCCCTATGTACAATGAGCAGTTCTTC. Its protein is CAWSAPEGAPMYNEQFF.

The V call is TRBV6-5, the J call TRBJ2-7, with 12 nucleotides matching TRBD2. Germline V gene data show CDR1 as MNHEY and CDR2 as SVGAGI. Trimming took 11 bases from V and 4 from J; bases not matched to a gene: 6. CDR3 length equals 13 residues. CDR3 sequence reads: CAAQLAGGYEQYF. CDR3 in DNA: TGTGCCGCACAACTAGCGGGAGGTTACGAGCAGTACTTC.

The chain is built from TRBV28 and TRBJ1-1; D is perhaps TRBD1 (5 bases). Trimming pared 6 bases from V and 4 bases from J, leaving 12 bases between. This CDR3 contains 13 residues. Germline V gives CDR1 MDHEN, CDR2 SYDVKM. The CDR3, as DNA: TGTGCCAGCAGCACCCGTAGGGGCACTGAAGCTTTCTTT. It is translated as CASSTRRGTEAFF.

The V and J genes are TRBV30 and TRBJ1-2, with D possibly being TRBD1 (5 bases). The length of the CDR3 is 13 residues. The germline V gene encodes CDR1 GTSNPN and CDR2 SVGIG (reference sequence). Trimming removed 5 bases from V and 4 bases from J, with 14 bases in between. For the CDR3, the DNA is TGTGCCTGGTCGCAGGGAATGGGCTATGGCTACACCTTC. Encoded protein: CAWSQGMGYGYTF.

The rearrangement uses TRBV3-1 (or the pseudogene TRBV3-2) and TRBJ2-5; 7 nucleotides match TRBD1. The junction had 2 bases not matched to a gene; V was cut back by 6 bases and J by 1 base. The CDR3 spans 13 residues. CDR1 LGHDT and CDR2 YNNKEL come from the germline V gene (reference sequence). Here the CDR3 reads CASRDRTQETQYF. The CDR3, as DNA: TGTGCCAGCAGGGACAGGACCCAAGAGACCCAGTACTTC.

V usage is TRBV6-5 and J usage is TRBJ1-2, with 9 bases aligning to TRBD1. The CDR3 runs to 15 residues. Germline CDR1 MNHEY, CDR2 SVGAGI. Germline trimming cut 6 bases from V and 8 bases from J; bases unmatched to any gene: 13. The CDR3 loop is CASRFAGTGLEGYTF. The CDR3 DNA sequence: TGTGCCAGCAGATTCGCCGGGACAGGGTTGGAGGGCTACACCTTC.